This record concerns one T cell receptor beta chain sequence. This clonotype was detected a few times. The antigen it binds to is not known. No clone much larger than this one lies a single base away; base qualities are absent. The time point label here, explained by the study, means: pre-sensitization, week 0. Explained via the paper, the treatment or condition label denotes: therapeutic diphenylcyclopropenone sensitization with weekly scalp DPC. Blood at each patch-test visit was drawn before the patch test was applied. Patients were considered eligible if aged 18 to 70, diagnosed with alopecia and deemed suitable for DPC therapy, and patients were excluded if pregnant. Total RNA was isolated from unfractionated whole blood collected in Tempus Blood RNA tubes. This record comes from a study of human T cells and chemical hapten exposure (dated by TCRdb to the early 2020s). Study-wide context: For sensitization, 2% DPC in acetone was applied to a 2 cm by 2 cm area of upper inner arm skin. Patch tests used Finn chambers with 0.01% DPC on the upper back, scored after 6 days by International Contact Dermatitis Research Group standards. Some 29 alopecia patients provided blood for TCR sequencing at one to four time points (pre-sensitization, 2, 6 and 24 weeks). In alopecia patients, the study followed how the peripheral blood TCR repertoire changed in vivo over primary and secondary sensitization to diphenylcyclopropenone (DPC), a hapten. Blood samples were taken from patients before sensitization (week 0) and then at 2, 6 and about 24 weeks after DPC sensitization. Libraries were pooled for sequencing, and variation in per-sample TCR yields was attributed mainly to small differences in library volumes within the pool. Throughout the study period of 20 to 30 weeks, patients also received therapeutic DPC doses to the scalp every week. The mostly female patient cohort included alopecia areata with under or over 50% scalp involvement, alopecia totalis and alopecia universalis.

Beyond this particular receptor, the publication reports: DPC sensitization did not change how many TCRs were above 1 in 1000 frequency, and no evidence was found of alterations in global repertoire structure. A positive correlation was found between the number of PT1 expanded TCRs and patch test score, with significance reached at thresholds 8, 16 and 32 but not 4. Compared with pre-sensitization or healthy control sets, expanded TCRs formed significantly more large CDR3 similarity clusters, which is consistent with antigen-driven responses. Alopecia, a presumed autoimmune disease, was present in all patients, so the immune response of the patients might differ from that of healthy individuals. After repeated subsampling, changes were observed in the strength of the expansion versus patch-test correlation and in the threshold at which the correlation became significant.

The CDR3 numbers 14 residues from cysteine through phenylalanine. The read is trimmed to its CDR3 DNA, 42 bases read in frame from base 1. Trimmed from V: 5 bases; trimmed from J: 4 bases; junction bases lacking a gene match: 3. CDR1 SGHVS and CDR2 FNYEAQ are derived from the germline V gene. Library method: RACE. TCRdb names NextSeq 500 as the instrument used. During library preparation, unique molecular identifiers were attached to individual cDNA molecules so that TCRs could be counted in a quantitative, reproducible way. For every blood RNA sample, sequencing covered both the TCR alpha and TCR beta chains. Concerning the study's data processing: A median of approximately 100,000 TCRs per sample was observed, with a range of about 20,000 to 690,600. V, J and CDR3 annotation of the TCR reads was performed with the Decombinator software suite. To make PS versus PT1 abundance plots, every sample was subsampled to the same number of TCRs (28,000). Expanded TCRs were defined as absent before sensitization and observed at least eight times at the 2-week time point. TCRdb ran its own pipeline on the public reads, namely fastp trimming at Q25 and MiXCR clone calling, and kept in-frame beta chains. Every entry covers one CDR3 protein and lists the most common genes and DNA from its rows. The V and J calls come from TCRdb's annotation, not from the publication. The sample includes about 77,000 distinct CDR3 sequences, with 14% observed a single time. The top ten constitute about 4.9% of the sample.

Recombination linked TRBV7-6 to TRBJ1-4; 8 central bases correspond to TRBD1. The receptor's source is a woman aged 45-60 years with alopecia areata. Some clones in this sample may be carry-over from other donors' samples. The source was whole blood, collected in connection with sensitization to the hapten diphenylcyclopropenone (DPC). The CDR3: CASSADRDNEKLFF. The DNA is TGTGCCAGCAGCGCGGACAGGGATAATGAAAAACTGTTTTTT.